This record covers a single TCR beta chain. Its target is not known. The junction differs from germline at one of its ends, possibly a read error. These data come from a study of PD-1 blockade in classical Hodgkin lymphoma. There are 14 residues in the CDR3. Per the germline V gene, CDR1 is SSHAT and CDR2 is FNYEAQ (reference sequence). Study-wide results and caveats: Those starting nivolumab under 1 year post-ASCT were excluded. Newly diagnosed patients reportedly trailed healthy donors in baseline TCR diversity.

Using immunoSEQ multiplex PCR, the repertoire was profiled, and TCRdb retains in-frame clones only, with some absent. Of about 17,000 clones listed, 70% to 80% are singletons. All patients relapsed after autologous stem cell transplantation, and brentuximab vedotin exposure varied. The chain combines TRBV7-7 with TRBJ2-5; 7 bases align to TRBD1. The TCR was taken from a human donor with classical Hodgkin lymphoma. The input for sequencing was peripheral blood mononuclear cells (PBMCs), taken at baseline. CDR3 residues: CASSFAGGGETQYF. In DNA, the CDR3 is TGTGCTAGCAGCTTTGCAGGGGGTGGAGAGACCCAGTACTTC.